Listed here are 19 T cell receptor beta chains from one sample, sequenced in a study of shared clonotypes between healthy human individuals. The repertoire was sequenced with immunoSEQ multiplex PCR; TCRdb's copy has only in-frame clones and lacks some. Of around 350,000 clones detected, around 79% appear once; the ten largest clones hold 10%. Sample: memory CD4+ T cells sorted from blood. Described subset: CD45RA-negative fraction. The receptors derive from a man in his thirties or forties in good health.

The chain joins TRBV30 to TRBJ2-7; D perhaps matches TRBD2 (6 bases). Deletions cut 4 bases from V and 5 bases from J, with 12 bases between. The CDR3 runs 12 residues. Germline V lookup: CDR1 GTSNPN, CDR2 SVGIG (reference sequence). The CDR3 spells CAWNGGTDEQYF. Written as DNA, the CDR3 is TGTGCCTGGAACGGAGGGACGGACGAGCAGTACTTC. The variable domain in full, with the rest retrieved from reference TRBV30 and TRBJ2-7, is SQTIHQWPATLVQPVGSPLSLECTVEGTSNPNLYWYRQAAGRGLQLLFYSVGIGQISSEVPQNLSASRPQDRQFILSSKKLLLSDSGFYLCAWNGGTDEQYFGPGTRLTVT.

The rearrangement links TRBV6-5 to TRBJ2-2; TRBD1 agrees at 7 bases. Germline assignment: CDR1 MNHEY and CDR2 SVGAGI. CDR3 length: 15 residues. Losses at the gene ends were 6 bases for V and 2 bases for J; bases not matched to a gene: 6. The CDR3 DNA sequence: TGTGCCAGCAGGCTACAGGGGCGAAACACCGGGGAGCTGTTTTTT. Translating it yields CASRLQGRNTGELFF.

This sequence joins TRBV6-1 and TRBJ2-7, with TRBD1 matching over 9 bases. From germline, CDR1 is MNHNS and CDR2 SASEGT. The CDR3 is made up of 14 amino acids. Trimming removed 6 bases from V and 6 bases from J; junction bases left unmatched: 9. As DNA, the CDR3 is TGTGCCAGCAGACAGGGGACAGGGTTTGGCGAGCAGTACTTC. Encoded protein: CASRQGTGFGEQYF.

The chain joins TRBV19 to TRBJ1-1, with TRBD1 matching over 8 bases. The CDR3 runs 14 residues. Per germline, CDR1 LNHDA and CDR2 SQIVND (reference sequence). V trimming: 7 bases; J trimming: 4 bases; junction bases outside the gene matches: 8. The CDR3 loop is CASTPDRVSTEAFF. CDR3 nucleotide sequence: TGTGCCAGTACGCCGGACAGGGTTAGCACTGAAGCTTTCTTT.

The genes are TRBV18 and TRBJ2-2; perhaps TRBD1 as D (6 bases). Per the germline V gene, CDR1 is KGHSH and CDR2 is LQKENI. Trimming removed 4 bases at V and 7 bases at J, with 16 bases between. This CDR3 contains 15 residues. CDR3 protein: CASSRDKGPGGELFF. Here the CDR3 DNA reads TGTGCCAGCTCACGGGACAAGGGCCCTGGCGGGGAGCTGTTTTTT.

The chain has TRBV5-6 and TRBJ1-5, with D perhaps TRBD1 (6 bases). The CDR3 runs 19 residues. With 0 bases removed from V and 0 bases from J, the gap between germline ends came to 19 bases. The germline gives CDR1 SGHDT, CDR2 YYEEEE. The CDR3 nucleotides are TGTGCCAGCAGCTTGGCGCTACAGGGAACGGGTTATAGCAATCAGCCCCAGCATTTT. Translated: CASSLALQGTGYSNQPQHF.

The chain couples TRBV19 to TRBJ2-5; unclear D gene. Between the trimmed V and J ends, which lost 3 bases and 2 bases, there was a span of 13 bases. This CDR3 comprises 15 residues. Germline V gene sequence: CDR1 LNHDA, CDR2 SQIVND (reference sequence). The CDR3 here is CASSIRIGPQETQYF. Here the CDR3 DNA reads TGTGCCAGTAGTATTAGAATAGGGCCACAAGAGACCCAGTACTTC. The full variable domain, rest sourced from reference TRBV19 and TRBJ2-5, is DGGITQSPKYLFRKEGQNVTLSCEQNLNHDAMYWYRQDPGQGLRLIYYSQIVNDFQKGDIAEGYSVSREKKESFPLTVTSAQKNPTAFYLCASSIRIGPQETQYFGPGTRLLVL.

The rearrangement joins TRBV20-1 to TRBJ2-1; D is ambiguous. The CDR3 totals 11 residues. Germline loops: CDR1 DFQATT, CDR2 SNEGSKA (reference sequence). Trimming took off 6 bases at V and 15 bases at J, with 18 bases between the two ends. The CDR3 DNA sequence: TGCAGTGCGCAAAGGACCCCGTCGATGTTCTTC. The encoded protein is CSAQRTPSMFF.

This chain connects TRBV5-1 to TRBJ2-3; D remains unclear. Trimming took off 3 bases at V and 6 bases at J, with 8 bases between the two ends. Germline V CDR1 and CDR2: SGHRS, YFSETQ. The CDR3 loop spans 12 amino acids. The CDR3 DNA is TGCGCCAGCAGCTATGGATTGGATACGCAGTATTTT. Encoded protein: CASSYGLDTQYF. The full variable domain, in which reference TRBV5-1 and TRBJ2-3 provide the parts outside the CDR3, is KAGVTQTPRYLIKTRGQQVTLSCSPISGHRSVSWYQQTPGQGLQFLFEYFSETQRNKGNFPGRFSGRQFSNSRSEMNVSTLELGDSALYLCASSYGLDTQYFGPGTRLTVL.

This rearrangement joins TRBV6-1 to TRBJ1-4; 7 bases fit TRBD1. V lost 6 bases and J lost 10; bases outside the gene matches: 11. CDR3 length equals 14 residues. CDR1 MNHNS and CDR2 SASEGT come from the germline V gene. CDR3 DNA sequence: TGTGCCAGCAGCCCGGGACAGAGGGACACAAAACTGTTTTTT. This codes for CASSPGQRDTKLFF.

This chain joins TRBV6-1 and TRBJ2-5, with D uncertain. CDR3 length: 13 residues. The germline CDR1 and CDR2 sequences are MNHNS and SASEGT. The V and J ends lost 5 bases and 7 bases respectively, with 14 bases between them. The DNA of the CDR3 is TGTGCCAGCAGTTCCCTCCTGCTTGGGACCCAGTACTTC. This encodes CASSSLLLGTQYF.

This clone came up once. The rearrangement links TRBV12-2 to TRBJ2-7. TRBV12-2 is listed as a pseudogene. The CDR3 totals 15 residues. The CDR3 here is CASRSLSGGTYEQYF. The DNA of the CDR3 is TGTGCAAGTCGCTCCCTATCAGGCGGAACCTACGAGCAGTACTTC.

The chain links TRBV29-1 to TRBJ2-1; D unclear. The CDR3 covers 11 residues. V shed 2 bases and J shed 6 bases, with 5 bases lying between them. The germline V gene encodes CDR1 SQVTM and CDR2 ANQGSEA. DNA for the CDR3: TGCAGCGTTGAACTATTCAATGAGCAGTTCTTC. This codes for CSVELFNEQFF.

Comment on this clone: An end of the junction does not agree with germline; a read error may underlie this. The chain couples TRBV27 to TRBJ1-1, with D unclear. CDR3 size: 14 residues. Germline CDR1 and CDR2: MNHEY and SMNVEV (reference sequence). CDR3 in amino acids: CASSLWMGNPEAFF. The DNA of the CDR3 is TGTGCCAGCAGTTTATGGATGGGGAACCCTGAAGCTTTCTTT.

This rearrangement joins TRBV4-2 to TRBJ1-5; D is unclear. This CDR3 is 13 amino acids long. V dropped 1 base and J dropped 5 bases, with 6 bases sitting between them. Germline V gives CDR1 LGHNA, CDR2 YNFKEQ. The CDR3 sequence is CASSQAEDQPQHF. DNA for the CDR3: TGTGCCAGCAGCCAAGCGGAAGATCAGCCCCAGCATTTT.

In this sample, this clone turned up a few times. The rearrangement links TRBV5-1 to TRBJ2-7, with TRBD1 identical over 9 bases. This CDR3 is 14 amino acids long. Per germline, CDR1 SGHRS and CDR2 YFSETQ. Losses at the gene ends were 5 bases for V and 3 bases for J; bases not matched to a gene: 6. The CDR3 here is CASRGDREYYEQYF. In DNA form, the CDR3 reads TGCGCCAGCAGGGGGGACAGGGAGTACTACGAGCAGTACTTC.

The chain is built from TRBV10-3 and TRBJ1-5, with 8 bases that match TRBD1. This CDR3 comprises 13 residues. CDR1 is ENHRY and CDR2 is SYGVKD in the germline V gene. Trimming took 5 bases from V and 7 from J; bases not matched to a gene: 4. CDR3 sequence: CAISTDRDQPQHF. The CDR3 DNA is TGTGCCATCAGTACGGACAGGGACCAGCCCCAGCATTTT.

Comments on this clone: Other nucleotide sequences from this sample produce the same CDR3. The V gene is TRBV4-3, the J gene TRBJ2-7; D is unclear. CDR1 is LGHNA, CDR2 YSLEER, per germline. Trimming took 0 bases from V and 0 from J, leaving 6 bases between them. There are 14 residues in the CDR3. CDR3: CASSQDPSSYEQYF. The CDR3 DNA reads TGCGCCAGCAGCCAAGATCCTAGCTCCTACGAGCAGTACTTC.

The CDR3 DNA sequence: TGCGCCAGCAGCTTGGAGCGGGATACGCAGTATTTT. This encodes CASSLERDTQYF. The chain combines TRBV5-1 with TRBJ2-3; D is possibly TRBD2 (5 bases). Trimming took 0 bases from V and 6 from J, leaving 5 bases between them. This CDR3 comprises 12 residues. Germline V gene data show CDR1 as SGHRS and CDR2 as YFSETQ.